This section outlines one T cell receptor beta chain sequence together with its context. Its antigen is currently unknown. Here immunoSEQ multiplex PCR was the method, and the copy in TCRdb shows in-frame clones only, minus some. This table has approximately 640,000 clones, about 90% appearing once. The record originates from a study of shared clonotypes between healthy human individuals. Overall study findings and caveats: Shared clonotypes: roughly 4.7% naive CD4, around 3.5% naive CD8, about 2.4% memory CD4, about 0.4% memory CD8.

The CDR3 is 15 residues long. V was shortened by 0 bases and J by 2 bases, with 8 bases between the two germline ends. Germline V gene lookup returns CDR1 MNHEY and CDR2 SVGAGI. The clonotype comes from a man between 18 and 29 years old in good health. Some clones in this sample may be carry-over from other donors' samples. The sample was memory CD8+ T cells from PBMCs. Subset described: CD45RO+ cells pooled with CCR7-negative TemRA cells. J is TRBJ1-5 and V is TRBV6-5; D gene uncertain. CDR3 amino acids: CASSYSLERNQPQHF. The DNA for the CDR3 is TGTGCCAGCAGTTACTCCCTCGAGCGCAATCAGCCCCAGCATTTT.